One and the same sample provided the 18 T cell receptor beta chains below, sequenced in a study of blood T cells in healthy people across ages. For the second PCR, which ran for about 6 to 11 cycles, a sample-barcoded 5' primer and a J-beta primer mix were used. Each CDR3 protein gets one entry after TCRdb re-called the 5' RACE reads with MiXCR. The sample holds under 2,000,000 distinct CDR3 sequences, around half seen once. Material: blood. These receptors were collected from a woman in her thirties or forties in good health.

The CDR3: CASSKVGSIDYEQYF. The CDR3 DNA is TGTGCCAGCAGCAAAGTAGGTAGCATAGACTACGAGCAGTACTTC. The V gene is TRBV21-1, the J gene TRBJ2-4; the table's D call of TRBD2 was not tested on the DNA. The DNA end favors TRBJ2-7, so the J call may be wrong. TRBV21-1 is listed as a pseudogene. The CDR3 covers 15 residues.

V usage is TRBV27 and J usage is TRBJ2-7; 7 bases agree with TRBD1. V lost 6 bases to trimming and J lost 0 bases; unmatched junction nucleotides: 8. This CDR3 spans 15 amino acids. The germline V gene has CDR1 MNHEY and CDR2 SMNVEV (reference sequence). The CDR3 spells CASRSRGDSSYEQYF. For the CDR3, the DNA is TGTGCCAGCAGATCCCGAGGGGACAGCTCCTACGAGCAGTACTTC.

Regarding this clonotype: A junction end diverges from the germline sequence, so it may reflect a read error. V gene TRBV4-1 combines with J gene TRBJ1-2; D possibly corresponds to TRBD1 (6 bases). There are 15 residues in the CDR3. From germline, CDR1 is MGHRA and CDR2 YSYEKL. This chain's CDR3 is CASTQLGGMDYGYTF. CDR3 bases: TGCGCCAGCACCCAACTAGGGGGTATGGACTATGGCTACACCTTC.

This clonotype was seen at least ten times. The rearrangement joins TRBV7-2 to TRBJ2-1, with 12 bases aligning to TRBD2. The J segment lost 5 bases and the V segment lost 5 bases, leaving 7 bases of the junction unmatched. Germline loops: CDR1 SGHTA, CDR2 FQGNSA. The length of the CDR3 is 16 residues. DNA of the CDR3: TGTGCCAGCAGCGCGCAACTAGCGGGGGGCCACAATGAGCAGTTCTTC. Protein: CASSAQLAGGHNEQFF. The whole variable domain, filled in from reference TRBV7-2 and TRBJ2-1, reads GAGVSQSPSNKVTEKGKDVELRCDPISGHTALYWYRQSLGQGLEFLIYFQGNSAPDKSGLPSDRFSAERTGGSVSTLTIQRTQQEDSAVYLCASSAQLAGGHNEQFFGPGTRLTVL.

Here the CDR3 DNA reads TGTGCCACCAGTGATACAGGCGGCAGCACAGATACGCAGTATTTT. Residues: CATSDTGGSTDTQYF. The V call is TRBV24-1, the J call TRBJ2-3; D might be TRBD1 (5 bases). The V end was cut by 3 bases, the J end by 0 bases, with 9 bases between. The CDR3 is 15 residues long. The germline CDR1 and CDR2 sequences are KGHDR and SFDVKD.

The chain carries TRBV4-1 and TRBJ1-1, with a possible D match to TRBD1 (6 bases). The V end was cut by 4 bases, the J end by 9 bases, with 12 bases between. There are 12 residues in the CDR3. CDR1 is MGHRA, CDR2 YSYEKL, per germline. The CDR3 is CASSPLQGQAFF. Written as DNA, the CDR3 is TGCGCCAGCAGCCCACTGCAGGGGCAAGCTTTCTTT.

This clonotype was observed once. A read error may account for a junction end that differs from germline. CDR3 in DNA: TGTGCGAGCAGTTACTCGCAGGGGGTGGACAATCAGCCCCAGCATTTT. Its translation: CASSYSQGVDNQPQHF. The chain couples TRBV6-6 to TRBJ1-5; 7 bases map to TRBD1. The germline V gene encodes CDR1 MNHNY and CDR2 SVGAGI (reference sequence). The CDR3 contains 16 residues.

This chain links TRBV7-2 with TRBJ1-2, with 7 bases lining up with TRBD1. The ends lost 8 bases at V and 5 bases at J; junction bases unmatched: 11. This CDR3 is 14 amino acids long. Germline-derived CDR1 and CDR2 are SGHTA and FQGNSA. The CDR3 reads CASGRAPGGYGYTF. CDR3 in DNA: TGTGCCAGCGGACGGGCGCCAGGGGGGTATGGCTACACCTTC. The complete variable domain, with remaining parts taken from reference TRBV7-2 and TRBJ1-2, reads GAGVSQSPSNKVTEKGKDVELRCDPISGHTALYWYRQSLGQGLEFLIYFQGNSAPDKSGLPSDRFSAERTGGSVSTLTIQRTQQEDSAVYLCASGRAPGGYGYTFGSGTRLTVV.

The V call is TRBV20-1, the J call TRBJ2-1; 7 bases are shared with TRBD2. Germline CDR1 is DFQATT and CDR2 is SNEGSKA (reference sequence). The CDR3 loop spans 15 amino acids. J lost 9 bases, V lost 1 base, and 12 bases had no gene match. In DNA, the CDR3 is TGCAGTGCTAGAGCACCCCGGACTAGTCGCAGTGAGCAGTTCTTC. It codes for CSARAPRTSRSEQFF.

This clonotype was found a few times. The chain combines TRBV20-1 with TRBJ2-3; the match to TRBD2 covers 7 bases. V lost 5 bases and J lost 6; bases outside the gene matches: 8. The CDR3 consists of 13 residues. Germline CDR1 is DFQATT and CDR2 is SNEGSKA (reference sequence). The CDR3, as DNA: TGCAGTGCTGGGGGGACTACCTGGGATACGCAGTATTTT. As protein: CSAGGTTWDTQYF.

The V gene is TRBV28, the J gene TRBJ1-2, with a tentative D call TRBD1 (5 bases). Trimming left V 4 bases short and J 11 bases short, with 17 bases between. Germline lookup yields CDR1 MDHEN and CDR2 SYDVKM. This CDR3 is built from 13 residues. The CDR3 loop reads CASSSFGGSGYTF. CDR3 sequence (DNA): TGTGCCAGCAGTTCATTCGGGGGGTCTGGTTACACCTTC.

This clonotype was seen a handful of times. This rearrangement joins TRBV20-1 to TRBJ2-3, with 7 bases matching TRBD1. Germline CDR1 reads DFQATT; CDR2 reads SNEGSKA (reference sequence). V lost 5 bases to trimming and J lost 5 bases; unmatched junction nucleotides: 7. This CDR3 is 13 amino acids long. The CDR3 reads CSACHRGGDTQYF. CDR3 DNA sequence: TGCAGTGCTTGCCACAGGGGTGGAGATACGCAGTATTTT.

The V call is TRBV7-9, the J call TRBJ2-1; D is undetermined. The germline V gene encodes CDR1 SEHNR and CDR2 FQNEAQ (reference sequence). The ends were cut back, 5 bases at V and 15 bases at J, with 17 bases in the middle. The CDR3 spans 12 residues. The CDR3 nucleotides read TGTGCCAGCAGCCTGAACAAGGGTTCGGCGTTCTTC. Protein product: CASSLNKGSAFF.

This clonotype has a handful of counts. The chain combines TRBV4-1 with TRBJ1-2; TRBD1 is a possible D gene (5 bases). The CDR3 loop spans 16 amino acids. The V end was cut by 0 bases, the J end by 4 bases, with 15 bases between. Per germline, CDR1 MGHRA and CDR2 YSYEKL. CDR3 bases: TGCGCCAGCAGCCAAGATAAATCCGACAGATTCTATGGCTACACCTTC. Protein product: CASSQDKSDRFYGYTF.

This clonotype was counted only a few times. This rearrangement joins TRBV4-1 to TRBJ2-7, with D tentatively TRBD2 (6 bases). Between the trimmed V and J ends, which lost 0 bases and 1 base, there was a span of 13 bases. This CDR3 contains 16 residues. Germline-derived CDR1 and CDR2 are MGHRA and YSYEKL. The CDR3 DNA reads as TGCGCCAGCAGCCAAGAGGGACTTTCTCATTCCTACGAGCAGTACTTC. Translation gives CASSQEGLSHSYEQYF.

This clonotype was seen more than once but under ten times. V gene TRBV20-1 combines with J gene TRBJ1-2; 8 positions match TRBD1. The CDR3 spans 14 residues. CDR1 DFQATT and CDR2 SNEGSKA come from the germline V gene (reference sequence). V lost 3 bases, J lost 4 bases, and 7 bases stayed unmatched. The CDR3 sequence: CSASSGTGVYGYTF. The CDR3 DNA sequence: TGCAGTGCTAGCTCCGGGACAGGAGTCTATGGCTACACCTTC.

The chain carries TRBV6-5 and TRBJ1-1; 7 bases line up with TRBD1. The CDR3 runs to 16 residues. V lost 2 bases, J lost 4 bases, and 10 bases stayed unmatched. Germline CDR1 is MNHEY and CDR2 is SVGAGI. The CDR3 nucleotides read TGTGCCAGCAGTTACGGGGGGACAGCCCGGAGCACTGAAGCTTTCTTT. Amino acid sequence: CASSYGGTARSTEAFF.

The J gene is TRBJ1-2, the V gene TRBV28; 7 nucleotides match TRBD1. CDR1 MDHEN and CDR2 SYDVKM come from the germline V gene. The CDR3 loop spans 17 amino acids. V lost 5 bases and J lost 2; bases outside the gene matches: 14. CDR3 DNA: TGTGCCAGCAGTCCATTGGGGGCTGGGACAGCCAACTATGGCTACACCTTC. This gives the protein CASSPLGAGTANYGYTF.